This T cell receptor beta chain was documented in a study of CD8+CD57+ T cells in acquired aplastic anemia. As for the study in general: CD4+ and CD8+ cells, once sorted, gave DNA averaging approximately 3 ug. Points from the study as a whole: Significant differences in CD8+ Simpson's diversity were not observed between patients and controls. Shared by patients and controls, 25 to 30 CD8+ CDR3s were abundant in patients.

Trimming left V 5 bases short and J 5 bases short, with 14 bases between. The germline CDR1 and CDR2 sequences are SGHRS and YFSETQ. This CDR3 contains 13 residues. Concerning this clonotype itself: Its target is not known.

It was genomic DNA that served as the template for profiling TCR beta VDJ and CDR3. Each CDR3 protein gets one entry after TCRdb re-called the reads with MiXCR. The table shows around 170,000 distinct CDR3 sequences, with around 45% occurring only once. Source material: sorted CD4+, CD8+, or CD8+CD57+ T cells (not recorded which) from PBMCs. The TCR was taken from a human donor in good health. V is TRBV5-1 and J is TRBJ2-7; maybe TRBD1 (5 bases). The CDR3 DNA follows: TGCGCCAGCAGACGGCAGGGATGGGACGAGCAGTACTTC. Protein product: CASRRQGWDEQYF.